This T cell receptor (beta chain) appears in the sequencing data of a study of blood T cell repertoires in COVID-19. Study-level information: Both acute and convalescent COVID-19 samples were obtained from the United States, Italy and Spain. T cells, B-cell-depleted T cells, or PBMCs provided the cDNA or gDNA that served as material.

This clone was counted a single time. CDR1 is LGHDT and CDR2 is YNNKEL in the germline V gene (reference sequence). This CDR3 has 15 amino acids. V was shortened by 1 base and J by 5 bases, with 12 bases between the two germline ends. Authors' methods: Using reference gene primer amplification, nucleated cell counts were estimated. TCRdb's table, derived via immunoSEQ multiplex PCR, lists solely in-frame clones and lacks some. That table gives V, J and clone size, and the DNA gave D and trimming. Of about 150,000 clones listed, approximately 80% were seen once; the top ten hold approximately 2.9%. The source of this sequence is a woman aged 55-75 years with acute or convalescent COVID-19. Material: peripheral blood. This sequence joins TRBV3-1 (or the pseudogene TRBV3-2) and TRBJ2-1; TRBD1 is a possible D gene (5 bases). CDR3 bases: TGTGCCAGCAGCCAAGTAGGCAGGGCCCACAATGAGCAGTTCTTC. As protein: CASSQVGRAHNEQFF.